This passage covers 24 T cell receptor beta chains from one sample sequenced in a study of shared clonotypes between healthy human individuals (TCRdb year 2020). Libraries were made using the immunoSEQ multiplex PCR assay. In TCRdb, the immuneACCESS table is reduced to in-frame sequences with V and J assigned. These tables do not hold every clone; where another copy was compared, an unresolved V gene accounts for under half, and the others remain unexplained. The sample table contains approximately 940,000 clones; only one count was recorded for roughly 72% of them. The leading ten clones occupy roughly 1.5% of the sample. Material: memory CD4+ T cells sorted from blood. The cell subset or site label corresponds to: CD45RA-negative fraction. These receptors all stem from a man aged 18 to 29 in good health.

In its sample, this clone was seen once. The J gene is TRBJ1-2, the V gene TRBV2; TRBD1 agrees at 12 bases. Germline values: CDR1 SNHLY, CDR2 FYNNEI. This CDR3 has 15 residues. J gave up 6 bases and V 4 bases, and 6 bases lay outside the gene matches. The DNA of the CDR3 is TGTGCCAGCAGTGTGGGGGACAGGGGGCGAAATGGCTACACCTTC. This encodes CASSVGDRGRNGYTF.

This rearrangement joins TRBV11-2 to TRBJ2-3; D is unresolved. The CDR3 totals 14 residues. Germline V gene lookup returns CDR1 SGHAT and CDR2 FQNNGV. Trimming shortened V by 1 base and J by 2 bases, and 7 bases separated the two germline ends. CDR3 region: CASSLVLFTDTQYF. The CDR3 bases are TGTGCCAGCAGCTTAGTTCTCTTCACAGATACGCAGTATTTT.

A few counts support this clone. The chain has TRBV2 and TRBJ2-2, with TRBD2 matching over 7 bases. This CDR3 is 14 amino acids long. The trim removed 6 bases at V and 4 bases at J, leaving 5 bases unmatched. Germline loops: CDR1 SNHLY, CDR2 FYNNEI. The CDR3 DNA follows: TGTGCCAGCAGAAGGGGCGGGGGCACCGGGGAGCTGTTTTTT. It yields the protein CASRRGGGTGELFF.

This chain connects TRBV6-1 to TRBJ2-1; tentatively, D is TRBD2 (5 bases). Per the germline V gene, CDR1 is MNHNS and CDR2 is SASEGT. V shed 8 bases and J shed 8 bases, with 22 bases lying between them. The CDR3 runs to 15 residues. This CDR3 is CASGPGRAGRDEQFF. In DNA, the CDR3 is TGTGCCAGCGGCCCGGGTAGGGCGGGTCGAGATGAGCAGTTCTTC.

The J gene is TRBJ1-6, the V gene TRBV19, with unresolved D. This CDR3 contains 15 residues. V was cut by 4 bases and J by 9 bases, with 16 bases left in between. Germline CDR1 LNHDA, CDR2 SQIVND (reference sequence). The CDR3 is CASSRSDFGSSPLHF. The CDR3 bases are TGTGCCAGTAGTAGGTCCGATTTTGGCAGTTCACCCCTCCACTTT.

The chain links TRBV6-1 to TRBJ1-4; D uncertain. The V gene's germline CDR1 is MNHNS and CDR2 SASEGT. Trimming removed 1 base from V and 7 bases from J, with 7 bases in between. This CDR3 has 13 residues. The CDR3 region has the DNA TGTGCCAGCAGTGAAGTGGGAAGTGAAAAACTGTTTTTT. Translation: CASSEVGSEKLFF.

This chain links TRBV15 with TRBJ1-5, with 7 bases fitting TRBD1. The CDR3 sequence is 15 residues long. Trimming took 4 bases from V and 3 from J; bases not matched to a gene: 6. Per the germline V gene, CDR1 is LNHNV and CDR2 is YYDKDF (reference sequence). CDR3 region: CATSKEGTVNQPQHF. The CDR3 coding sequence is TGTGCCACCAGCAAAGAGGGGACAGTCAATCAGCCCCAGCATTTT. Full variable domain (outside the CDR3, taken from reference TRBV15 and TRBJ1-5): DAMVIQNPRYQVTQFGKPVTLSCSQTLNHNVMYWYQQKSSQAPKLLFHYYDKDFNNEADTPDNFQSRRPNTSFCFLDIRSPGLGDTAMYLCATSKEGTVNQPQHFGDGTRLSIL.

This chain links TRBV11-2 with TRBJ1-1, with no clear D. Germline lookup yields CDR1 SGHAT and CDR2 FQNNGV. This CDR3 has 15 amino acids. V was clipped by 6 bases and J by 0 bases, with 14 bases between them. CDR3 coding DNA: TGTGCCAGCAGTTATAGTGGCAGCATGAACACTGAAGCTTTCTTT. Translated: CASSYSGSMNTEAFF.

The chain combines TRBV10-1 with TRBJ2-7, with D possibly TRBD1 on 7 matching bases. Per the germline V gene, CDR1 is WNHNN and CDR2 is SYGVQD (reference sequence). The CDR3 consists of 18 residues. V dropped 2 bases and J dropped 6 bases, with 26 bases sitting between them. CDR3 DNA: TGCGCCAGCAGTGAGCTTAACCGCGGGACAGTAGTAATATCCGAGCAGTACTTC. Translating it yields CASSELNRGTVVISEQYF.

This clone has more than one count but fewer than ten. The J gene is TRBJ1-2, the V gene TRBV6-1; tentatively, D is TRBD1 (5 bases). The CDR3 is 12 amino acids. CDR1 and CDR2 from the germline V gene are MNHNS and SASEGT. V lost 7 bases, J lost 3 bases, and 9 bases lay in between. The CDR3 nucleotides read TGTGCCAGCAAGGTCAGGGACTATGGCTACACCTTC. Amino acids: CASKVRDYGYTF.

The chain uses TRBV27 and TRBJ1-1; 8 bases agree with TRBD1. J lost 8 bases, V lost 6 bases, and 8 bases had no gene match. The CDR3 sequence is 13 residues long. The V gene's germline CDR1 is MNHEY and CDR2 SMNVEV (reference sequence). The CDR3 is CASSRGQGGEAFF. In DNA, the CDR3 is TGTGCCAGCAGCCGAGGACAGGGCGGGGAAGCTTTCTTT.

Notes on this clone: Other nucleotide sequences from this sample produce the same CDR3. The V call is TRBV5-1, the J call TRBJ2-5; D might be TRBD2 (7 bases). The CDR3 is 14 residues long. With 4 bases removed from V and 4 bases from J, the gap between germline ends came to 14 bases. Germline assignment: CDR1 SGHRS and CDR2 YFSETQ. CDR3 in amino acids: CASSLAGGRETQYF. CDR3 sequence (DNA): TGCGCCAGCAGCCTGGCCGGGGGGCGAGAGACCCAGTACTTC.

V is TRBV2 and J is TRBJ2-5, with 8 bases lining up with TRBD2. Germline CDR1 is SNHLY and CDR2 is FYNNEI. Trimming removed 5 bases from V and 5 bases from J; junction bases left unmatched: 7. The CDR3 consists of 14 residues. DNA for the CDR3: TGTGCCAGCAGTCGGGTAGCGGGGATGGAGACCCAGTACTTC. Its translation: CASSRVAGMETQYF.

This rearrangement joins TRBV4-1 to TRBJ2-1, with 9 bases lining up with TRBD2. V shed 0 bases and J 10 bases; nucleotides not matched to a gene: 10. This CDR3 region has 16 residues. CDR1 MGHRA and CDR2 YSYEKL come from the germline V gene. The CDR3 DNA reads as TGCGCCAGCAGCCAAGATATCGGCGGGAGGGCCACAGAGCAGTTCTTC. Translation gives CASSQDIGGRATEQFF.

In the case of this clone: Other DNA sequences within the sample encode an identical CDR3. This rearrangement joins TRBV18 to TRBJ2-7; 11 bases match TRBD1. The CDR3 sequence is 14 residues long. V lost 3 bases, J lost 6 bases, and 4 bases stayed unmatched. Germline V CDR1 and CDR2: KGHSH, LQKENI. CDR3 sequence (DNA): TGTGCCAGCTCACCGGGACAGGGGGTAGGCGAGCAGTACTTC. It is translated as CASSPGQGVGEQYF. Combining the CDR3 with reference TRBV18 and TRBJ2-7 gives the whole variable domain NAGVMQNPRHLVRRRGQEARLRCSPMKGHSHVYWYRQLPEEGLKFMVYLQKENIIDESGMPKERFSAEFPKEGPSILRIQQVVRGDSAAYFCASSPGQGVGEQYFGPGTRLTVT.

The chain recombines TRBV19 with TRBJ1-2; D remains unclear. Germline-derived CDR1 and CDR2 are LNHDA and SQIVND (reference sequence). With 7 bases removed from V and 1 base from J, the gap between germline ends came to 13 bases. This CDR3 is built from 14 residues. The CDR3 bases are TGTGCCAGTATTTCGTCGGACGGTAACTATGGCTACACCTTC. Translated, it gives CASISSDGNYGYTF.

The CDR3 sequence: CASSLSGTDYGYTF. The CDR3 nucleotides are TGTGCCAGCAGCTTAAGTGGGACAGACTATGGCTACACCTTC. V and J are TRBV7-9 and TRBJ1-2; 7 nucleotides agree with TRBD1. CDR3 length equals 14 residues. The V and J ends lost 2 bases and 3 bases, in that order; junction bases with no gene match: 3. Germline V CDR1 and CDR2: SEHNR, FQNEAQ (reference sequence).

Only a few counts were recorded for this clone. The DNA of the CDR3 is TGTGCCAGCAGCTTATTAGGGGGTACTAATGAAAAACTGTTTTTT. Translated: CASSLLGGTNEKLFF. This rearrangement joins TRBV7-8 to TRBJ1-4; D might be TRBD1 (6 bases). CDR1 SGHVS and CDR2 FQNEAQ come from the germline V gene. Trimming removed 2 bases from V and 2 bases from J, with 9 bases in between. The CDR3 length is 15 residues.

The chain carries TRBV10-3 and TRBJ2-1; possible D gene TRBD2, 5 bases. Germline V gene sequence: CDR1 ENHRY, CDR2 SYGVKD. The CDR3 length is 13 residues. Trimming cost V 3 bases and J 6 bases, with 9 bases left between them. Here the CDR3 DNA reads TGTGCCATCAGTGAACGGACTGGCAATGAGCAGTTCTTC. As protein: CAISERTGNEQFF.

The chain links TRBV7-2 to TRBJ1-2, with TRBD1 as a possible D gene (5 bases). The CDR3 sequence is 15 residues long. Trimming pared 5 bases from V and 3 bases from J, leaving 16 bases between. Germline V lookup: CDR1 SGHTA, CDR2 FQGNSA. This CDR3 is CASSPYRNNDYGYTF. As DNA, the CDR3 is TGTGCCAGCAGCCCGTACAGGAACAACGACTATGGCTACACCTTC.

The V call is TRBV6-4, the J call TRBJ2-3, with 7 positions matching TRBD2. The CDR3 runs to 15 residues. Germline values: CDR1 MRHNA, CDR2 SNTAGT. V shed 5 bases and J 1 base; nucleotides not matched to a gene: 6. This chain's CDR3 is CASSRGSLGTDTQYF. CDR3 coding DNA: TGTGCCAGCAGTCGCGGGAGCCTTGGCACAGATACGCAGTATTTT.

This chain connects TRBV6-5 to TRBJ1-3; D call uncertain. The V gene lost 6 bases and the J gene lost 2 bases, with 11 bases spanning the gap. The CDR3 extends over 14 amino acids. CDR1 and CDR2 (germline): MNHEY, SVGAGI. The CDR3 nucleotides read TGTGCCAGCAGGGTCCCCGGGGCTGGAAACACCATATATTTT. It encodes CASRVPGAGNTIYF.

The V and J genes are TRBV14 and TRBJ2-7, with 10 positions matching TRBD2. Germline CDR1 reads SGHDN; CDR2 reads FVKESK. The CDR3 loop spans 16 amino acids. Unmatched junction bases numbered 9, after V lost 5 bases and J lost 2 bases. The CDR3 region has the DNA TGTGCCAGCAGCGCAATTGGACTAGCGGAGGCCTACGAGCAGTACTTC. It translates to CASSAIGLAEAYEQYF.

V is TRBV27 and J is TRBJ2-7, with D maybe TRBD1 (6 bases). Germline assignment: CDR1 MNHEY and CDR2 SMNVEV (reference sequence). The CDR3 length is 14 residues. V lost 8 bases and J lost 2, with 16 bases in between. The CDR3 DNA reads TGTGCCAGCGGAGCCGGGACATTTGCCTACGAGCAGTACTTC. Its protein product is CASGAGTFAYEQYF.